This T cell receptor beta chain is drawn from a study of Ad26.COV2.S vaccination and SARS-CoV-2 variants. Findings and limits, study-wide: People given the vaccine had a wider spike-specific TCR breadth than placebo recipients did.

Generated by immunoSEQ multiplex PCR, the TCRdb table keeps only in-frame clones and is missing some. The sample records hundreds of thousands of clones, roughly 89% being singletons. About this clone: Its antigen is unidentified.

The germline V and J ends were trimmed by 6 bases and 4 bases, with 12 bases remaining between them. Germline CDR1 SNHLY, CDR2 FYNNEI. CDR3 length equals 13 residues. Regarding treatment: 19 received Ad26.COV2.S at low or high dose, single or two shots; roughly five received placebo; per-sample allocation not given. Sampling happened 63 days after the first vaccine or placebo injection. This clonotype originated in a person between 18 and 60 years old who received the Ad26.COV2.S COVID-19 vaccine or a placebo. Sequenced here: peripheral blood, sampled in a trial of Ad26.COV2.S vaccine versus placebo. The chain uses TRBV2 and TRBJ1-2; D is unclear. The CDR3 sequence is CASRLEGSYGYTF. The CDR3 DNA is TGTGCCAGCAGACTCGAAGGGTCCTATGGCTACACCTTC.